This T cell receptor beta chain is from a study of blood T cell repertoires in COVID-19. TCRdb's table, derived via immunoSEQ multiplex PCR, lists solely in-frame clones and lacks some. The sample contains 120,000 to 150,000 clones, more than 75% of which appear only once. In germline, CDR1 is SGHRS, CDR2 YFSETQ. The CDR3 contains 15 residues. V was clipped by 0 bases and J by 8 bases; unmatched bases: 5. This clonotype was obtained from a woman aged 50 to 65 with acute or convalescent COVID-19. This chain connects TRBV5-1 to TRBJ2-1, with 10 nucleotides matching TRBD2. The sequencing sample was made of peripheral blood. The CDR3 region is CASSLGIAGGDEQFF. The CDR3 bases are TGCGCCAGCAGCTTGGGGATAGCGGGGGGTGATGAGCAGTTCTTC.